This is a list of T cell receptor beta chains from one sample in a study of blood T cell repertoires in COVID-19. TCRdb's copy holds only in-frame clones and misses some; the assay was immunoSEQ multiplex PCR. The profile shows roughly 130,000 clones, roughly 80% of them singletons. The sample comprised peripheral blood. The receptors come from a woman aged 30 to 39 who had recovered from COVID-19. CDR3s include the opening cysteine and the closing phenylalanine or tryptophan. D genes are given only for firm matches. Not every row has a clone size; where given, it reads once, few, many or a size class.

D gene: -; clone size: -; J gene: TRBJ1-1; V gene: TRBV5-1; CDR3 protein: CASSGTVGKNTEAFF; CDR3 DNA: TGCGCCAGCAGCGGAACAGTGGGCAAGAACACTGAAGCTTTCTTT
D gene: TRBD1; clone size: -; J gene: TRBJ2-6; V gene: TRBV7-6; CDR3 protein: CASSLGTGPGANVLTF; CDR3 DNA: TGTGCCAGCAGCTTAGGGACAGGGCCTGGGGCCAACGTCCTGACTTTC
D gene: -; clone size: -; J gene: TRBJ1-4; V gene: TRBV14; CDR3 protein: CASSQDGQGSEKLFF; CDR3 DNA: TGTGCCAGCAGCCAAGACGGGCAGGGTAGTGAAAAACTGTTTTTT
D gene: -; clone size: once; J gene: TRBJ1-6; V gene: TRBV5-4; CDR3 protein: CASSLQEGKGSPLHF; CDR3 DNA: TGTGCCAGCAGCTTGCAGGAAGGAAAAGGATCACCCCTCCACTTT
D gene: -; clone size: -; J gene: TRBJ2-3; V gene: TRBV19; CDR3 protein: CASSMAGFSGDTQYF; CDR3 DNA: TGTGCCAGTAGTATGGCGGGGTTTTCGGGAGATACGCAGTATTTT
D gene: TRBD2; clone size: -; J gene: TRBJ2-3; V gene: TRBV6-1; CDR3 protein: CASSEELAVGTDTQYF; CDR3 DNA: TGTGCCAGCAGTGAAGAACTAGCGGTAGGGACAGATACGCAGTATTTT
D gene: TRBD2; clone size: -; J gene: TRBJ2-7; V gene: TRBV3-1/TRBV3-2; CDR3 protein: CASSQYAGGAYEQYF; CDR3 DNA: TGTGCCAGCAGCCAATACGCGGGGGGGGCCTACGAGCAGTACTTC
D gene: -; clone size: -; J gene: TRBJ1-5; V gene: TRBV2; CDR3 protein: CASSERGGGNQPQHF; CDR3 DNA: TGTGCCAGCAGTGAACGGGGTGGAGGCAATCAGCCCCAGCATTTT
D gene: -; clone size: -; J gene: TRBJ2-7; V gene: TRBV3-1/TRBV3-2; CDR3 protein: CASSQGAGSYEQYF; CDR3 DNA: TGTGCCAGCAGCCAAGGGGCCGGCTCCTACGAGCAGTACTTC
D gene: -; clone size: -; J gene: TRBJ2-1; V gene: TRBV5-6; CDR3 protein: CASSLEEDEQFF; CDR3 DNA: TGTGCCAGCAGCTTGGAGGAGGATGAGCAGTTCTTC
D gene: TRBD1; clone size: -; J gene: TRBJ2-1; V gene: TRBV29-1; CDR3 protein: CSVDQGAYNEQFF; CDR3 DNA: TGCAGCGTTGACCAGGGGGCCTACAATGAGCAGTTCTTC
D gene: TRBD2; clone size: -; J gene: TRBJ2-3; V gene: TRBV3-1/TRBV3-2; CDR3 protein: CASSQVAGGPSDTQYF; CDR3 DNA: TGTGCCAGCAGCCAAGTAGCGGGAGGGCCCTCAGATACGCAGTATTTT
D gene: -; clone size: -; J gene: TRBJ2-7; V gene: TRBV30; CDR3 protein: CAWSLGTEQYF; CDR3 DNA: TGTGCCTGGAGCCTAGGTACCGAGCAGTACTTC
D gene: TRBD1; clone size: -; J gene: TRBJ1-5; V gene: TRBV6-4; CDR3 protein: CASSPGQDIQPQHF; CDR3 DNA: TGTGCCAGCAGCCCGGGACAGGATATTCAGCCCCAGCATTTT
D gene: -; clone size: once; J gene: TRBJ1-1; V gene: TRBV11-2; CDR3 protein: CASNLNLLEVEPNTEAFF; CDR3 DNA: TGTGCCAGCAACTTAAATCTTTTGGAGGTGGAGCCGAACACTGAAGCTTTCTTT
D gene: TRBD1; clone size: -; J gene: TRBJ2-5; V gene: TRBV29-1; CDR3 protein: CSVAHRGAKETQYF; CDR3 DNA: TGCAGCGTTGCCCACAGGGGCGCGAAAGAGACCCAGTACTTC
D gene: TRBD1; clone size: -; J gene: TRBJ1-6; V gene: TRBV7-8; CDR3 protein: CASSRGDRGDSPLHF; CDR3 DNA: TGTGCCAGCAGCAGGGGGGACAGGGGGGATTCACCCCTCCACTTT
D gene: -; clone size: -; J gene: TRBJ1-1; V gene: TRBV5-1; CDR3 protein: CASSQNTEAFF; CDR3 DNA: TGCGCCAGCAGTCAGAACACTGAAGCTTTCTTT
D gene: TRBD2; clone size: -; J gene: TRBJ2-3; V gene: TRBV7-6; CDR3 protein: CASSPGLAGGLFTDTQYF; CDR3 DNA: TGTGCCAGCAGCCCCGGACTAGCGGGAGGATTGTTCACAGATACGCAGTATTTT
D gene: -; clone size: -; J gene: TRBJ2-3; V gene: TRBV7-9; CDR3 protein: CASSLGGGETDTQYF; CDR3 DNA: TGTGCCAGCAGCTTAGGCGGCGGGGAGACAGATACGCAGTATTTT
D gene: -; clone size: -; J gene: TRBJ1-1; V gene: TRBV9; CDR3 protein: CASSVARNTEAFF; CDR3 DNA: TGTGCCAGCAGCGTAGCTCGGAACACTGAAGCTTTCTTT
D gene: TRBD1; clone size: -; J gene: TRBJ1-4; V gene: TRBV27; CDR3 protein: CASKPGQGIEKLFF; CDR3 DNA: TGTGCCAGCAAACCGGGACAGGGAATAGAAAAACTGTTTTTT
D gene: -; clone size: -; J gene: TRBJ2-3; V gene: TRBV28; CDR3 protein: CASSFLQGTDTQYF; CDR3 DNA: TGTGCCAGCAGTTTTCTCCAGGGGACAGATACGCAGTATTTT
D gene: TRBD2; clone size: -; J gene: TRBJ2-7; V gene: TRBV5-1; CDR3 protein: CASSGPGLAGESGTYEQYF; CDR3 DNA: TGCGCCAGCAGCGGACCGGGACTAGCGGGAGAGAGTGGCACCTACGAGCAGTACTTC
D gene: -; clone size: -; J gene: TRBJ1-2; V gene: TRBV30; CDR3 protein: CAWNSRVGGYTF; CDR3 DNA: TGTGCCTGGAACTCCCGAGTGGGCGGCTACACCTTC
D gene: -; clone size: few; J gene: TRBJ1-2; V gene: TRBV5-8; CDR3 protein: CASSLAGYGYTF; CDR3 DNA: TGTGCCAGCAGCTTGGCGGGCTATGGCTACACCTTC
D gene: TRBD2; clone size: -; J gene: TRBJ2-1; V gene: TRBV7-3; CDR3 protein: CASSLMPTSGYNEQFF; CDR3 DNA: TGTGCCAGCAGCTTAATGCCTACTAGCGGGTACAATGAGCAGTTCTTC
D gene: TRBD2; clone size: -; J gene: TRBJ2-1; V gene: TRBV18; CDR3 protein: CASSPTLSGGQFF; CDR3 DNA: TGTGCCAGCTCACCCACCTTGTCGGGGGGGCAGTTCTTC
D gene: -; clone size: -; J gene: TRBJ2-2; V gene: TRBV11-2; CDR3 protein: CASSPWRSLNTGELFF; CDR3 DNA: TGTGCCAGCAGCCCTTGGCGGAGCCTTAACACCGGGGAGCTGTTTTTT
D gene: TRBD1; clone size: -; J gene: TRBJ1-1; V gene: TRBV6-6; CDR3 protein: CASSLSGQGPEAFF; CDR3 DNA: TGTGCCAGCAGTTTATCGGGACAGGGCCCTGAAGCTTTCTTT
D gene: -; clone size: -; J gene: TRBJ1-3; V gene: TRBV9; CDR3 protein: CASSANPSVTGNTIYF; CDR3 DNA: TGTGCCAGCAGCGCCAACCCGTCGGTAACTGGAAACACCATATATTTT
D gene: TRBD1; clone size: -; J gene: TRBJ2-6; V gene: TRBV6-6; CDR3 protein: CASSPRQGALSGANVLTF; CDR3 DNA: TGTGCCAGCAGTCCGAGACAGGGGGCTCTCTCTGGGGCCAACGTCCTGACTTTC
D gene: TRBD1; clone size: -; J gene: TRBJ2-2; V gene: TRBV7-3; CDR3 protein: CASSKGDRGLRGTGELFF; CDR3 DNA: TGTGCCAGCAGCAAAGGGGACAGGGGACTTCGGGGGACCGGGGAGCTGTTTTTT
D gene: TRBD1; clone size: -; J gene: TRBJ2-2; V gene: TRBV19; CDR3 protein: CASIDRGRSPNTGELFF; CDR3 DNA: TGTGCCAGTATCGACAGGGGGCGCTCCCCGAACACCGGGGAGCTGTTTTTT
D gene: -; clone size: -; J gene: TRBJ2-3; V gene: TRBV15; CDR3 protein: CATSRDGLTSTDTQYF; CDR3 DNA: TGTGCCACCAGCAGAGATGGACTAACTAGCACAGATACGCAGTATTTT
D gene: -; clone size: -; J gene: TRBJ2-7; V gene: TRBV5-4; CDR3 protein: CASSYGPGSYEQYF; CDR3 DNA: TGTGCCAGCAGCTACGGGCCTGGGAGCTACGAGCAGTACTTC
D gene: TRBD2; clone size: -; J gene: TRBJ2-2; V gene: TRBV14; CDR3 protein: CASSQRGTMNTGELFF; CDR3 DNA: TGTGCCAGCAGCCAACGCGGGACTATGAACACCGGGGAGCTGTTTTTT
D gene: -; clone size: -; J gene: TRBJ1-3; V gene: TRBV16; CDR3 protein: CASSRGGNTIYF; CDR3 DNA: TGTGCCAGCAGCCGAGGAGGAAACACCATATATTTT
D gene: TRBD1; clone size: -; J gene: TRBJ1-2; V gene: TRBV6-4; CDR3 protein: CASSDSRQGANHGYTF; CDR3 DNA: TGTGCCAGCAGTGACTCAAGACAGGGGGCGAATCATGGCTACACCTTC
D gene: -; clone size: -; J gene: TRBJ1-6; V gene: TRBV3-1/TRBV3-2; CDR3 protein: CASSQDWGVGNNSPLHF; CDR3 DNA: TGTGCCAGCAGCCAAGATTGGGGAGTTGGGAATAATTCACCCCTCCACTTT
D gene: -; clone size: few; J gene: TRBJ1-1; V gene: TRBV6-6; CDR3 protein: CASLDWQGNTEAFF; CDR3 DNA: TGTGCCAGCCTAGACTGGCAGGGGAACACTGAAGCTTTCTTT
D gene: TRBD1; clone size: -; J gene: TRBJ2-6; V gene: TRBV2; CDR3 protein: CASSGQGAAGANVLTF; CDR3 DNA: TGTGCCAGCAGTGGACAGGGTGCTGCTGGGGCCAACGTCCTGACTTTC
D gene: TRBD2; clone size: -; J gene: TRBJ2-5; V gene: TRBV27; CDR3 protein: CASSFNPYRGEETQYF; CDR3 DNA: TGTGCCAGCAGTTTTAACCCTTACCGGGGGGAAGAGACCCAGTACTTC
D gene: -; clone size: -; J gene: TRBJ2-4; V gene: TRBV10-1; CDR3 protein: CASSFPRGAKGTQYF; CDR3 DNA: TGCGCCAGCAGCTTTCCCCGCGGGGCTAAGGGGACTCAGTACTTC
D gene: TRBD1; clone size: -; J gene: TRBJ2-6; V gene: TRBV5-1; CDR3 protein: CASSPTRGTGGTGANVLTF; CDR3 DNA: TGCGCCAGCAGCCCCACTCGAGGGACAGGGGGCACTGGGGCCAACGTCCTGACTTTC
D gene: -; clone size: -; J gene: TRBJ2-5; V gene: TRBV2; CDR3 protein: CATKGTPQETQYF; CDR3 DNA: TGTGCCACTAAAGGGACACCCCAAGAGACCCAGTACTTC
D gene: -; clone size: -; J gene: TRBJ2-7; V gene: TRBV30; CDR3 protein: CAWISGYEQYF; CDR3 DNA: TGTGCCTGGATATCCGGGTACGAGCAGTACTTC
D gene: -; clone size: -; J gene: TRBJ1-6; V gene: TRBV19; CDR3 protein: CASKQHDNSPLHF; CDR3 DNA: TGTGCCAGTAAACAGCACGATAATTCACCCCTCCACTTT
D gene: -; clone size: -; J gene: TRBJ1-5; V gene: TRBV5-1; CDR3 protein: CASSLVGASNQPQHF; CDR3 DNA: TGCGCCAGCAGCTTGGTGGGCGCGAGCAATCAGCCCCAGCATTTT
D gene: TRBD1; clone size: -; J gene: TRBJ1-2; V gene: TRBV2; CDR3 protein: CASTAQGDYGYTF; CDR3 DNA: TGTGCCAGCACAGCACAGGGGGACTATGGCTACACCTTC
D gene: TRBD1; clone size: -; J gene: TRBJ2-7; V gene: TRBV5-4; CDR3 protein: CASSLGTGDYYEQYF; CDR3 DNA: TGTGCCAGCAGCTTGGGGACAGGGGATTACTACGAGCAGTACTTC
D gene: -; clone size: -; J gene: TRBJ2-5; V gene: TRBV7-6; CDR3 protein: CASSATAPGAVRETQYF; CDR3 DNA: TGTGCCAGCAGTGCTACAGCGCCAGGGGCGGTCCGGGAGACCCAGTACTTC
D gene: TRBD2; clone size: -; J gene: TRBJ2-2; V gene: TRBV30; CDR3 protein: CAWSRPSGGASGELFF; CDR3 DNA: TGTGCCTGGAGTCGCCCTAGCGGGGGGGCCTCCGGGGAGCTGTTTTTT
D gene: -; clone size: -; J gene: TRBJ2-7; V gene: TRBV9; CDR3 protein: CASSPGSGDSYEQYF; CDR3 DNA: TGTGCCAGCAGCCCAGGTTCAGGGGACTCCTACGAGCAGTACTTC
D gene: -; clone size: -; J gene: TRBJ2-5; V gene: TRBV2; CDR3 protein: CASSAYSLQETQYF; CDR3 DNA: TGTGCCAGCAGTGCGTACAGCCTTCAAGAGACCCAGTACTTC
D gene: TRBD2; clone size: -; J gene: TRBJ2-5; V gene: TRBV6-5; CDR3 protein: CASSGTSGETQYF; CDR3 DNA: TGTGCCAGCAGCGGGACTAGCGGGGAGACCCAGTACTTC
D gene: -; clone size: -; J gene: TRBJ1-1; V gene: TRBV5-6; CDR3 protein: CASSLAGWQGNTEAFF; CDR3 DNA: TGTGCCAGCAGCTTGGCCGGATGGCAGGGGAACACTGAAGCTTTCTTT
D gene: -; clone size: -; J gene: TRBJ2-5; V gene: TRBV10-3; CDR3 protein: CAISAGVGETQYF; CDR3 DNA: TGTGCCATCAGTGCCGGGGTCGGCGAGACCCAGTACTTC
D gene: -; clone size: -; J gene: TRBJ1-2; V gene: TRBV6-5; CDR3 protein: CASSGDSRDGLGYTF; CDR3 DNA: TGTGCCAGCAGCGGCGATTCCAGGGATGGGTTGGGCTACACCTTC